A single sample is the source of the 29 T cell receptor beta chains below, sequenced in a study of T cell repertoires in cytomegalovirus infection. MiXCR, run by TCRdb on the reads, gives a single entry per CDR3 protein. Here the sample spans roughly 860,000 distinct CDR3 sequences, 32% being singletons. No antigens are known for them. The sample consisted of cultured CD8+ T cells from PBMCs, taken from culture after CMV antigen stimulation. The receptors were sampled from a human donor in good health (CMV status not recorded). Some clones in this sample may be carry-over from other donors' samples.

There are a few counts of this clonotype. The chain carries TRBV6-5 and TRBJ2-3; TRBD2 might be the D (7 bases). Trimming took 2 bases from V and 0 from J, leaving 9 bases between them. Germline values: CDR1 MNHEY, CDR2 SVGAGI. This CDR3 comprises 15 residues. The CDR3 DNA follows: TGTGCCAGCAGTTACAGGGGGGGGAGCACAGATACGCAGTATTTT. Translating it yields CASSYRGGSTDTQYF.

CDR3 DNA: TGTGCCAGCAGTACAGGGTATGATGGCTACACCTTC. It encodes CASSTGYDGYTF. The chain recombines TRBV27 with TRBJ1-2; weak D call: TRBD1 (6 bases). The germline CDR1 and CDR2 sequences are MNHEY and SMNVEV (reference sequence). This CDR3 has 12 amino acids. V lost 5 bases and J lost 6, with 10 bases in between.

The chain has TRBV6-8 and TRBJ1-5; D is undetermined. Looked up from germline, CDR1 is MNHGY and CDR2 is SAAAGT. With 6 bases removed from V and 2 bases from J, the gap between germline ends came to 20 bases. The length of the CDR3 is 17 residues. In DNA, the CDR3 is TGTGCCAGCAGCCCCGGGCACCCTAGCAGTGGCAATCAGCCCCAGCATTTT. This sequence encodes CASSPGHPSSGNQPQHF.

The chain has TRBV4-1 and TRBJ2-1; D ambiguous. Trimming shortened V by 2 bases and J by 2 bases, and 16 bases separated the two germline ends. The germline V gene encodes CDR1 MGHRA and CDR2 YSYEKL. The CDR3 totals 17 residues. This CDR3 reads CASSQLTLTPTYNEQFF. CDR3 DNA sequence: TGCGCCAGCAGCCAACTGACGTTAACTCCTACCTACAATGAGCAGTTCTTC.

In its sample, this clonotype was seen a few times. This chain links TRBV27 with TRBJ2-7; no firm D call. This CDR3 region has 14 residues. Germline CDR1 is MNHEY and CDR2 is SMNVEV (reference sequence). V shed 5 bases and J shed 1 base, with 12 bases lying between them. CDR3 amino acids: CASSDVDGSYEQYF. The DNA for the CDR3 is TGTGCCAGCAGTGATGTAGACGGGTCCTACGAGCAGTACTTC.

The chain joins TRBV28 to TRBJ1-1, with 7 bases aligning to TRBD1. Trimming cost V 5 bases and J 5 bases; bases outside gene matches: 11. CDR1 is MDHEN, CDR2 SYDVKM, per germline. The CDR3 is 15 amino acids. The CDR3 loop reads CASSPPPGRGTEAFF. CDR3 DNA: TGTGCCAGCAGTCCTCCCCCGGGCAGGGGGACTGAAGCTTTCTTT.

This clonotype has more than one count but fewer than ten. This chain connects TRBV10-3 to TRBJ1-3, with D unclear. Trimming pared 11 bases from V and 3 bases from J, leaving 29 bases between. Germline CDR1 ENHRY, CDR2 SYGVKD. The CDR3 loop spans 18 amino acids. In nucleotides, the CDR3 is TGTGCCGTCCGGCAGTTTTTGGGCGACCCCGACCGTGGAAACACCATATATTTT. It translates to CAVRQFLGDPDRGNTIYF.

The J gene is TRBJ2-5, the V gene TRBV29-1, with 8 bases lining up with TRBD2. CDR1 is SQVTM, CDR2 ANQGSEA, per germline. This CDR3 region has 18 residues. Losses at the gene ends were 2 bases for V and 1 base for J; bases not matched to a gene: 15. CDR3 protein: CSVEWGVGIAGFQETQYF. The CDR3 DNA follows: TGCAGCGTTGAATGGGGGGTAGGGATAGCGGGGTTCCAAGAGACCCAGTACTTC.

The V gene is TRBV5-1, the J gene TRBJ2-5; TRBD1 is a possible D gene (5 bases). Germline loops: CDR1 SGHRS, CDR2 YFSETQ. V lost 0 bases, J lost 5 bases, and 11 bases lay in between. The CDR3 loop spans 14 amino acids. CDR3 region: CASSLDVGPETQYF. CDR3 DNA sequence: TGCGCCAGCAGCTTGGATGTGGGGCCGGAGACCCAGTACTTC.

The V and J genes are TRBV6-6 and TRBJ2-2; TRBD2 aligns across 10 bases. CDR3 length equals 16 residues. The germline CDR1 and CDR2 sequences are MNHNY and SVGAGI (reference sequence). V trimming: 7 bases; J trimming: 5 bases; junction bases outside the gene matches: 10. CDR3 bases: TGTGCCAGCACCCCGCGACCTAGCGGGGGTACCGGGGAGCTGTTTTTT. Its protein product is CASTPRPSGGTGELFF.

This chain connects TRBV7-6 to TRBJ2-7; 8 nucleotides match TRBD1. The CDR3 totals 14 residues. The germline CDR1 and CDR2 sequences are SGHVS and FNYEAQ. Trimming cost V 5 bases and J 3 bases; bases outside gene matches: 6. CDR3 nucleotide sequence: TGTGCCAGCAGCCCGGGACAGGCGGGCTACGAGCAGTACTTC. Amino acids: CASSPGQAGYEQYF.

The chain uses TRBV25-1 and TRBJ1-3; D perhaps matches TRBD1 (5 bases). This CDR3 region has 14 residues. The V and J ends lost 6 bases and 0 bases respectively, with 9 bases between them. The germline CDR1 and CDR2 sequences are MGHDK and SYGVNS. The CDR3 DNA follows: TGTGCCAGCAGCGGGGGGTTCTCTGGAAACACCATATATTTT. This codes for CASSGGFSGNTIYF.

The J gene is TRBJ1-1, the V gene TRBV7-2; 8 positions match TRBD1. Germline CDR1 reads SGHTA; CDR2 reads FQGNSA. The V segment lost 4 bases and the J segment 4 bases; nucleotides outside the gene matches: 5. This CDR3 comprises 14 residues. In nucleotides, the CDR3 is TGTGCCAGCAGCTCCGACAGGGGTACCACTGAAGCTTTCTTT. This gives the protein CASSSDRGTTEAFF.

The chain has TRBV5-1 and TRBJ1-2, with D tentatively TRBD1 (5 bases). V was clipped by 4 bases and J by 0 bases, with 16 bases between them. Per the germline V gene, CDR1 is SGHRS and CDR2 is YFSETQ. This CDR3 is 16 amino acids long. The CDR3 sequence is CASSHVGGSPNYGYTF. For the CDR3, the DNA is TGCGCCAGCAGCCACGTTGGGGGGTCCCCTAACTATGGCTACACCTTC.

J is TRBJ2-5 and V is TRBV2, with 12 bases that match TRBD2. The V gene end was trimmed by 6 bases and the J gene end by 0 bases; junction bases not matched to a gene: 14. This CDR3 region has 19 residues. Germline V gene sequence: CDR1 SNHLY, CDR2 FYNNEI. CDR3 in amino acids: CASRLGQKTSGGHQETQYF. CDR3 nucleotides: TGTGCCAGCAGGCTAGGACAGAAGACTAGCGGGGGCCACCAAGAGACCCAGTACTTC. Full variable domain (missing parts from reference TRBV2 and TRBJ2-5): EPEVTQTPSHQVTQMGQEVILRCVPISNHLYFYWYRQILGQKVEFLVSFYNNEISEKSEIFDDQFSVERPDGSNFTLKIRSTKLEDSAMYFCASRLGQKTSGGHQETQYFGPGTRLLVL.

The rearrangement links TRBV5-1 to TRBJ2-1; D may be TRBD1 or TRBD2 (6 bases each). Per the germline V gene, CDR1 is SGHRS and CDR2 is YFSETQ. This CDR3 contains 15 residues. V lost 0 bases and J lost 7, with 14 bases in between. CDR3 sequence (DNA): TGCGCCAGCAGCTTGGCGGGGGCCGCTAATAATGAGCAGTTCTTC. Its protein product is CASSLAGAANNEQFF.

The J gene is TRBJ2-7, the V gene TRBV12-3 or TRBV12-4, with D maybe TRBD1 (6 bases). This CDR3 is 18 amino acids long. V gave up 3 bases and J gave up 3 bases, with 24 bases separating them. The CDR3 DNA is TGTGCCAGCAGTTTTTTCGCCCTTGAAGGGCAGGGGTACTACGAGCAGTACTTC. Its protein is CASSFFALEGQGYYEQYF.

This clonotype came up many times. This sequence joins TRBV7-2 and TRBJ2-3; 7 bases agree with TRBD1. Germline values: CDR1 SGHTA, CDR2 FQGNSA. V trimming: 4 bases; J trimming: 2 bases; junction bases outside the gene matches: 12. There are 17 residues in the CDR3. The CDR3 DNA follows: TGTGCCAGCAGCTGGGGGAGTGGGACAGTAGCCACAGATACGCAGTATTTT. As protein: CASSWGSGTVATDTQYF.

The rearrangement joins TRBV6-5 to TRBJ1-6, with 7 bases lining up with TRBD1. This CDR3 has 14 amino acids. The ends lost 7 bases at V and 5 bases at J; junction bases unmatched: 5. Germline CDR1 MNHEY, CDR2 SVGAGI. For the CDR3, the DNA is TGTGCCAGCACCCTGACAGGGAATAATTCACCCCTCCACTTT. This sequence encodes CASTLTGNNSPLHF.

V is TRBV4-1 and J is TRBJ2-3; 10 bases line up with TRBD2. The J segment lost 3 bases and the V segment lost 1 base, leaving 7 bases of the junction unmatched. Per the germline V gene, CDR1 is MGHRA and CDR2 is YSYEKL. The CDR3 length is 17 residues. CDR3 amino acids: CASSQGQTSGRTDTQYF. In DNA, the CDR3 is TGCGCCAGCAGCCAAGGGCAGACTAGCGGGCGAACAGATACGCAGTATTTT.

The chain employs TRBV7-2 and TRBJ1-5; D ambiguous. CDR1 and CDR2 from the germline V gene are SGHTA and FQGNSA. The CDR3 covers 13 residues. V was pared by 1 base and J by 6 bases, with 7 bases between. The CDR3: CASSLEQAQPQHF. Written as DNA, the CDR3 is TGTGCCAGCAGCTTAGAGCAGGCTCAGCCCCAGCATTTT.

This chain joins TRBV24-1 and TRBJ1-2, with a weak D call TRBD1 (6 bases). Per the germline V gene, CDR1 is KGHDR and CDR2 is SFDVKD. Trimming stripped 2 bases from V and 5 bases from J, with 14 bases between. The CDR3 contains 15 residues. CDR3 protein: CATSDSQGAVYGYTF. CDR3 nucleotide sequence: TGTGCCACCAGTGATTCACAGGGAGCGGTATATGGCTACACCTTC.

The chain carries TRBV27 and TRBJ2-2; D is unresolved. V was trimmed by 5 bases and J by 7 bases, leaving 5 bases between them. The length of the CDR3 is 11 residues. The germline V gene has CDR1 MNHEY and CDR2 SMNVEV (reference sequence). This chain's CDR3 is CASSTGGELFF. The CDR3 DNA follows: TGTGCCAGCAGTACCGGCGGGGAGCTGTTTTTT.

The chain combines TRBV4-1 with TRBJ1-1, with 7 bases fitting TRBD1. Germline V gene lookup returns CDR1 MGHRA and CDR2 YSYEKL. Unmatched junction bases numbered 12, after V lost 2 bases and J lost 6 bases. CDR3 length: 16 residues. Here the CDR3 reads CASSQTRYRGSAEAFF. In nucleotides, the CDR3 is TGCGCCAGCAGCCAAACGCGTTACAGGGGATCGGCTGAAGCTTTCTTT.

This clonotype has more than one count but fewer than ten. In DNA, the CDR3 is TGTGCCACTCAGGGTCCTAATTCACCCCTCCACTTT. Amino acids: CATQGPNSPLHF. The rearrangement uses TRBV10-3 and TRBJ1-6; the D gene is possibly TRBD1 (5 bases). In germline, CDR1 is ENHRY, CDR2 SYGVKD. The CDR3 is 12 residues long. Between the trimmed V and J ends, which lost 10 bases and 6 bases, there was a span of 10 bases.

This clonotype was picked up many times. The chain uses TRBV11-2 and TRBJ2-2; unclear D gene. Germline V gene sequence: CDR1 SGHAT, CDR2 FQNNGV. Trimming took 1 base from V and 7 from J, leaving 7 bases between them. This CDR3 region has 13 residues. The CDR3 bases are TGTGCCAGCAGCTTAGGGGGATTCGGGGAGCTGTTTTTT. Its translation: CASSLGGFGELFF.

Ten or more counts support this clonotype. V is TRBV7-2 and J is TRBJ2-5; 9 nucleotides align to TRBD1. The CDR3 loop spans 17 amino acids. CDR1 and CDR2 from the germline V gene are SGHTA and FQGNSA. Trimming at V came to 1 base and at J to 5 bases, leaving 11 bases not matched to a gene. CDR3 sequence (DNA): TGTGCCAGCAGCTTAGTTCCGGGACAGGGAGCGATGGAGACCCAGTACTTC. This gives the protein CASSLVPGQGAMETQYF.

The rearrangement links TRBV7-2 to TRBJ1-2, with D perhaps matching TRBD1 (5 bases). V gave up 8 bases and J gave up 4 bases, with 26 bases separating them. CDR1 SGHTA and CDR2 FQGNSA come from the germline V gene. This CDR3 contains 17 residues. The CDR3 sequence is CASGTESTYRPGYGYTF. The CDR3, as DNA: TGTGCCAGCGGAACGGAGAGCACCTACAGGCCCGGCTATGGCTACACCTTC.

The table lists this clonotype with a count of one. The chain has TRBV27 and TRBJ2-3; D gene ambiguous. Germline V gene sequence: CDR1 MNHEY, CDR2 SMNVEV (reference sequence). This CDR3 contains 13 residues. Trimming shortened V by 4 bases and J by 0 bases, and 5 bases separated the two germline ends. The CDR3 loop is CASSWSSTDTQYF. CDR3 DNA: TGTGCCAGCAGTTGGTCTAGCACAGATACGCAGTATTTT.